The rows below give T cell receptor beta chains drawn from one sample of a study of blood T cell repertoires in COVID-19. Data came from immunoSEQ multiplex PCR; TCRdb stores just in-frame clones and leaves some out. The sample consists of about 150,000 clones, about 83% of them appearing once. Sequencing was performed on peripheral blood. These TCRs come from a human donor in a cohort sampled during active COVID-19. The CDR3 runs from the conserved cysteine through the conserved F or W.

>TRBJ2-1|TRBV6-5
CASSSGTSGYNEQFF
>TRBJ1-5|TRBV3-1/TRBV3-2
CASSQGTGAQPQHF
>TRBJ1-5|TRBV19
CASSPWGRGNQPQHF
>TRBJ2-5|TRBV4-1
CASSHAGTSGSLETQYF
>TRBJ2-7|TRBV9
CASSLTPGTVSYEQYF
>TRBJ1-2|TRBV7-6
CASSSRPKTAAYGYTF
>TRBJ1-5|TRBV2
CASSEGLYSNQPQHF
>TRBJ2-4|TRBV27
CASSFLGSLAKNIQYF
>TRBJ2-7|TRBV28
CASSPGTGVEQYF
>TRBJ2-7|TRBV7-9
CASSFKPYEQYF
>TRBJ1-5|TRBV19
CASSPLGQLNQPQHF
>TRBJ2-3|TRBV10-3
CAISPGQGSTDTQYF
>TRBJ1-1|TRBV10-3
CAISEGDGTEAFF
>TRBJ1-5|TRBV7-9
CASSPAGTGGEPQHF
>TRBJ1-2|TRBV19
CASSPRGDYGYTF
>TRBJ1-1|TRBV6-2/TRBV6-3
CASSRNTEAFF
>TRBJ1-1|TRBV19
CASSARTGVGGTEAFF
>TRBJ2-6|TRBV4-3
CASSQVGGANVLTF
>TRBJ1-6|TRBV19
CASSMRRGESPLHF
>TRBJ1-1|TRBV11-2
CASSLVSGPQGTEAFF
>TRBJ1-3|TRBV10-3
CAISESDRGSGNTIYF
>TRBJ2-1|TRBV28
CASTDGLAGVNEQFF
>TRBJ2-7|TRBV30
CAWSRDRPSKQYF
>TRBJ2-7|TRBV6-7
CASSYQIISYEQYF
>TRBJ1-3|TRBV6-6
CASSLTGAGNTIYF
>TRBJ2-3|TRBV11-3
CASSLAGLLSTDTQYF
>TRBJ2-7|TRBV9
CASSVGSGVQYF
>TRBJ2-2|TRBV5-4
CASSPPRLAGGAGELFF
>TRBJ2-7|TRBV5-6
CASSLGRGRYEQYF
>TRBJ2-7|TRBV6-6
CASRDSNSYEQYF
>TRBJ1-2|TRBV5-4
CASSSVGAGAGYTF
>TRBJ1-1|TRBV4-3
CASSQDLGLGATEAFF
>TRBJ1-1|TRBV7-3
CASSSTVNTEAFF